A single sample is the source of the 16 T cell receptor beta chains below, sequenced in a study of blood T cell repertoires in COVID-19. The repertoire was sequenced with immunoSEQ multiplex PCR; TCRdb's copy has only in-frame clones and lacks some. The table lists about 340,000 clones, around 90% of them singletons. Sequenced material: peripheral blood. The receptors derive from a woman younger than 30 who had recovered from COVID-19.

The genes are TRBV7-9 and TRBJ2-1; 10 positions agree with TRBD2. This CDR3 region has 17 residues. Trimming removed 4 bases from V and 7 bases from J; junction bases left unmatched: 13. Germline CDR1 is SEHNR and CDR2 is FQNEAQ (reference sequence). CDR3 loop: CASSWRPLAGVGNEQFF. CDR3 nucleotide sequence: TGTGCCAGCAGCTGGCGACCCCTAGCGGGAGTTGGAAATGAGCAGTTCTTC.

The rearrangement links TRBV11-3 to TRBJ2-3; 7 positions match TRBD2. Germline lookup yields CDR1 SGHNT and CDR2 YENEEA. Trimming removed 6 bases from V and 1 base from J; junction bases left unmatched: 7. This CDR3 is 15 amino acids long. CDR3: CASSEIAGRTDTQYF. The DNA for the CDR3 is TGTGCCAGCAGTGAGATAGCGGGCCGCACAGATACGCAGTATTTT.

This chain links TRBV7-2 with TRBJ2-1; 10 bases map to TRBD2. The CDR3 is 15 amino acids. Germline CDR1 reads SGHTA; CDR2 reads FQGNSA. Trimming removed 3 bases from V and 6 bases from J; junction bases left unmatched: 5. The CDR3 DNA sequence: TGTGCCAGCAGCTTTCTAGCGGGAGTCAGCAATGAGCAGTTCTTC. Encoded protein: CASSFLAGVSNEQFF.

CDR3 loop: CASTRDGTGELFF. Written as DNA, the CDR3 is TGTGCCAGCACCCGGGATGGCACCGGGGAGCTGTTTTTT. The rearrangement links TRBV6-4 to TRBJ2-2; D might be TRBD2 (5 bases). V was cut by 7 bases and J by 4 bases, with 10 bases left in between. Germline CDR1 and CDR2: MRHNA and SNTAGT. CDR3 length: 13 residues.

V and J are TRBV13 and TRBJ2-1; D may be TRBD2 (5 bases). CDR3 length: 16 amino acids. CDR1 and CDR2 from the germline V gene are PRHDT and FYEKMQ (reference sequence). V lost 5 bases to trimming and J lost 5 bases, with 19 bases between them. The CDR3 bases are TGTGCCAGCAGCAACCCTCTAGCAACCCCGGACAATGAGCAGTTCTTC. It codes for CASSNPLATPDNEQFF.

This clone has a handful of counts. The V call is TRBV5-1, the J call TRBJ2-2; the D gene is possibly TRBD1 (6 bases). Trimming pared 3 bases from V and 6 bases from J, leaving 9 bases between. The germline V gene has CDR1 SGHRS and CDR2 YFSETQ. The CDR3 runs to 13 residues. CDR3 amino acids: CASSSGVSGELFF. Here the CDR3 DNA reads TGCGCCAGCAGCTCAGGGGTGTCCGGGGAGCTGTTTTTT.

CDR3 residues: CASRPYRRTNYGYTF. CDR3 sequence (DNA): TGTGCCAGCAGACCCTACAGGCGAACTAACTATGGCTACACCTTC. The V call is TRBV6-5, the J call TRBJ1-2; TRBD1 is a possible D gene (5 bases). V lost 6 bases to trimming and J lost 0 bases, with 14 bases between them. In germline, CDR1 is MNHEY, CDR2 SVGAGI. The CDR3 totals 15 residues.

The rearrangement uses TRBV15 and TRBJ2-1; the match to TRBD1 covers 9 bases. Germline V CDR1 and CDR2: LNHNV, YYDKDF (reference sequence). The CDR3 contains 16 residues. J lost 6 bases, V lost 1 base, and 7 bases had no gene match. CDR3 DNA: TGTGCCACCAGCAGAGGCGGGACAGGGAGCTCCAATGAGCAGTTCTTC. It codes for CATSRGGTGSSNEQFF.

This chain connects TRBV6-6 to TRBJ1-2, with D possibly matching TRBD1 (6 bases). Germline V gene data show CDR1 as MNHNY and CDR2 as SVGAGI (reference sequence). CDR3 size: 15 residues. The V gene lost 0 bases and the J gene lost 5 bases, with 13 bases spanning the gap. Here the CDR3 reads CASSYSYQRGYGYTF. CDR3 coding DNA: TGTGCCAGCAGTTACTCCTACCAGAGGGGGTATGGCTACACCTTC.

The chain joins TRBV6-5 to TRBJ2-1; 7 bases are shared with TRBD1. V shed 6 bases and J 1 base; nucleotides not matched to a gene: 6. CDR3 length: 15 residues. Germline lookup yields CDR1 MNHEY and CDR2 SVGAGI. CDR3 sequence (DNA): TGTGCCAGCAGCGCTCAGACAGGGTCCTACAATGAGCAGTTCTTC. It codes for CASSAQTGSYNEQFF.

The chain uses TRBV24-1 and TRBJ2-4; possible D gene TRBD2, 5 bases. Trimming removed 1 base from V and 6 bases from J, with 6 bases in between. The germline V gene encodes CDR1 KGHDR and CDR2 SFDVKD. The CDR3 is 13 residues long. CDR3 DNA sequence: TGTGCCACCAGTGATTTAAGCGGAAACATTCAGTACTTC. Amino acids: CATSDLSGNIQYF.

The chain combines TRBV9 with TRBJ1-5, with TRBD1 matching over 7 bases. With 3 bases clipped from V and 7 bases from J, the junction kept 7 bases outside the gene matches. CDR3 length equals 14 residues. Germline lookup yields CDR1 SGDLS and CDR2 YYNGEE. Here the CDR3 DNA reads TGTGCCAGCAGCGCGACAGGGACGCACCAGCCCCAGCATTTT. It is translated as CASSATGTHQPQHF.

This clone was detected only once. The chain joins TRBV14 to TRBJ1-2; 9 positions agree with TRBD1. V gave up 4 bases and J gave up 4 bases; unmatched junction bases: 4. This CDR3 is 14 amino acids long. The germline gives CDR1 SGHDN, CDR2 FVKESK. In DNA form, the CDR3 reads TGTGCCAGCAGCCCCCCGGGACAGGGCTATGGCTACACCTTC. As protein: CASSPPGQGYGYTF.

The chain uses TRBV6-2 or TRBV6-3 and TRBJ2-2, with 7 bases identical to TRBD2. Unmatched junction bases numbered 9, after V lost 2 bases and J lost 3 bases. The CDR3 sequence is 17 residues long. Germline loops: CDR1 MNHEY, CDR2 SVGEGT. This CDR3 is CASSYNPGGVDTGELFF. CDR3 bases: TGTGCCAGCAGTTACAACCCGGGGGGAGTTGACACCGGGGAGCTGTTTTTT.

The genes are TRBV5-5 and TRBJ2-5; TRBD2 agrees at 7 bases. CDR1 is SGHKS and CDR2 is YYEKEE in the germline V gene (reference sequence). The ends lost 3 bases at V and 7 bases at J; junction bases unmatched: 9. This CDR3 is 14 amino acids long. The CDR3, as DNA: TGTGCCAGCAGCTGGGAGGGACCGGAAGGGACCCAGTACTTC. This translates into CASSWEGPEGTQYF.

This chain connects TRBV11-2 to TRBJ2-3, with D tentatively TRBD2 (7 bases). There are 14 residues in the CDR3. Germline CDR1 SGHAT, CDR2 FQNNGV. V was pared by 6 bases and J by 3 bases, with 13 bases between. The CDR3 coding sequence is TGTGCCAGCAGTTGGGGGGGCACTACAGATACGCAGTATTTT. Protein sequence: CASSWGGTTDTQYF. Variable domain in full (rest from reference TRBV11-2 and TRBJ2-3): EAGVAQSPRYKIIEKRQSVAFWCNPISGHATLYWYQQILGQGPKLLIQFQNNGVVDDSQLPKDRFSAERLKGVDSTLKIQPAKLEDSAVYLCASSWGGTTDTQYFGPGTRLTVL.